This section outlines one T cell receptor (beta chain) sequence together with its context. The target antigen is unknown. A junction end diverges from the germline sequence, so it may reflect a read error. Disease duration under 2 months; hyperthyroidism patients were aged 18 to 65. There were TCR beta CDR3 regions amplified from RNA transcripts. First-round RT-PCR targeting the TCR CDR3 was performed with the HTBI primer set. One entry per CDR3 protein, called by TCRdb with MiXCR from the multiplex PCR reads. The sample lists approximately 100,000 distinct CDR3 sequences; less than 55% were seen once. The CDR3 sequence is 12 residues long. Germline V gene sequence: CDR1 SGHRS, CDR2 YFSETQ. The entry originates in a study of T cells in Graves' hyperthyroidism and ophthalmopathy. Across the study: Once the initial diagnosis was made, peripheral blood was obtained before any treatment. Study results and limitations: By a 13 V-J model, ophthalmopathy was set apart from stable hyperthyroidism.

The sample was blood. This clonotype was sampled from a man aged 40-49 years with Graves' hyperthyroidism. The chain is built from TRBV5-1 and TRBJ2-7, with D uncertain. The CDR3 region is CAIGLTPYELYF. CDR3 DNA: TGCGCCATCGGGCTAACTCCCTACGAGCTGTACTTC.